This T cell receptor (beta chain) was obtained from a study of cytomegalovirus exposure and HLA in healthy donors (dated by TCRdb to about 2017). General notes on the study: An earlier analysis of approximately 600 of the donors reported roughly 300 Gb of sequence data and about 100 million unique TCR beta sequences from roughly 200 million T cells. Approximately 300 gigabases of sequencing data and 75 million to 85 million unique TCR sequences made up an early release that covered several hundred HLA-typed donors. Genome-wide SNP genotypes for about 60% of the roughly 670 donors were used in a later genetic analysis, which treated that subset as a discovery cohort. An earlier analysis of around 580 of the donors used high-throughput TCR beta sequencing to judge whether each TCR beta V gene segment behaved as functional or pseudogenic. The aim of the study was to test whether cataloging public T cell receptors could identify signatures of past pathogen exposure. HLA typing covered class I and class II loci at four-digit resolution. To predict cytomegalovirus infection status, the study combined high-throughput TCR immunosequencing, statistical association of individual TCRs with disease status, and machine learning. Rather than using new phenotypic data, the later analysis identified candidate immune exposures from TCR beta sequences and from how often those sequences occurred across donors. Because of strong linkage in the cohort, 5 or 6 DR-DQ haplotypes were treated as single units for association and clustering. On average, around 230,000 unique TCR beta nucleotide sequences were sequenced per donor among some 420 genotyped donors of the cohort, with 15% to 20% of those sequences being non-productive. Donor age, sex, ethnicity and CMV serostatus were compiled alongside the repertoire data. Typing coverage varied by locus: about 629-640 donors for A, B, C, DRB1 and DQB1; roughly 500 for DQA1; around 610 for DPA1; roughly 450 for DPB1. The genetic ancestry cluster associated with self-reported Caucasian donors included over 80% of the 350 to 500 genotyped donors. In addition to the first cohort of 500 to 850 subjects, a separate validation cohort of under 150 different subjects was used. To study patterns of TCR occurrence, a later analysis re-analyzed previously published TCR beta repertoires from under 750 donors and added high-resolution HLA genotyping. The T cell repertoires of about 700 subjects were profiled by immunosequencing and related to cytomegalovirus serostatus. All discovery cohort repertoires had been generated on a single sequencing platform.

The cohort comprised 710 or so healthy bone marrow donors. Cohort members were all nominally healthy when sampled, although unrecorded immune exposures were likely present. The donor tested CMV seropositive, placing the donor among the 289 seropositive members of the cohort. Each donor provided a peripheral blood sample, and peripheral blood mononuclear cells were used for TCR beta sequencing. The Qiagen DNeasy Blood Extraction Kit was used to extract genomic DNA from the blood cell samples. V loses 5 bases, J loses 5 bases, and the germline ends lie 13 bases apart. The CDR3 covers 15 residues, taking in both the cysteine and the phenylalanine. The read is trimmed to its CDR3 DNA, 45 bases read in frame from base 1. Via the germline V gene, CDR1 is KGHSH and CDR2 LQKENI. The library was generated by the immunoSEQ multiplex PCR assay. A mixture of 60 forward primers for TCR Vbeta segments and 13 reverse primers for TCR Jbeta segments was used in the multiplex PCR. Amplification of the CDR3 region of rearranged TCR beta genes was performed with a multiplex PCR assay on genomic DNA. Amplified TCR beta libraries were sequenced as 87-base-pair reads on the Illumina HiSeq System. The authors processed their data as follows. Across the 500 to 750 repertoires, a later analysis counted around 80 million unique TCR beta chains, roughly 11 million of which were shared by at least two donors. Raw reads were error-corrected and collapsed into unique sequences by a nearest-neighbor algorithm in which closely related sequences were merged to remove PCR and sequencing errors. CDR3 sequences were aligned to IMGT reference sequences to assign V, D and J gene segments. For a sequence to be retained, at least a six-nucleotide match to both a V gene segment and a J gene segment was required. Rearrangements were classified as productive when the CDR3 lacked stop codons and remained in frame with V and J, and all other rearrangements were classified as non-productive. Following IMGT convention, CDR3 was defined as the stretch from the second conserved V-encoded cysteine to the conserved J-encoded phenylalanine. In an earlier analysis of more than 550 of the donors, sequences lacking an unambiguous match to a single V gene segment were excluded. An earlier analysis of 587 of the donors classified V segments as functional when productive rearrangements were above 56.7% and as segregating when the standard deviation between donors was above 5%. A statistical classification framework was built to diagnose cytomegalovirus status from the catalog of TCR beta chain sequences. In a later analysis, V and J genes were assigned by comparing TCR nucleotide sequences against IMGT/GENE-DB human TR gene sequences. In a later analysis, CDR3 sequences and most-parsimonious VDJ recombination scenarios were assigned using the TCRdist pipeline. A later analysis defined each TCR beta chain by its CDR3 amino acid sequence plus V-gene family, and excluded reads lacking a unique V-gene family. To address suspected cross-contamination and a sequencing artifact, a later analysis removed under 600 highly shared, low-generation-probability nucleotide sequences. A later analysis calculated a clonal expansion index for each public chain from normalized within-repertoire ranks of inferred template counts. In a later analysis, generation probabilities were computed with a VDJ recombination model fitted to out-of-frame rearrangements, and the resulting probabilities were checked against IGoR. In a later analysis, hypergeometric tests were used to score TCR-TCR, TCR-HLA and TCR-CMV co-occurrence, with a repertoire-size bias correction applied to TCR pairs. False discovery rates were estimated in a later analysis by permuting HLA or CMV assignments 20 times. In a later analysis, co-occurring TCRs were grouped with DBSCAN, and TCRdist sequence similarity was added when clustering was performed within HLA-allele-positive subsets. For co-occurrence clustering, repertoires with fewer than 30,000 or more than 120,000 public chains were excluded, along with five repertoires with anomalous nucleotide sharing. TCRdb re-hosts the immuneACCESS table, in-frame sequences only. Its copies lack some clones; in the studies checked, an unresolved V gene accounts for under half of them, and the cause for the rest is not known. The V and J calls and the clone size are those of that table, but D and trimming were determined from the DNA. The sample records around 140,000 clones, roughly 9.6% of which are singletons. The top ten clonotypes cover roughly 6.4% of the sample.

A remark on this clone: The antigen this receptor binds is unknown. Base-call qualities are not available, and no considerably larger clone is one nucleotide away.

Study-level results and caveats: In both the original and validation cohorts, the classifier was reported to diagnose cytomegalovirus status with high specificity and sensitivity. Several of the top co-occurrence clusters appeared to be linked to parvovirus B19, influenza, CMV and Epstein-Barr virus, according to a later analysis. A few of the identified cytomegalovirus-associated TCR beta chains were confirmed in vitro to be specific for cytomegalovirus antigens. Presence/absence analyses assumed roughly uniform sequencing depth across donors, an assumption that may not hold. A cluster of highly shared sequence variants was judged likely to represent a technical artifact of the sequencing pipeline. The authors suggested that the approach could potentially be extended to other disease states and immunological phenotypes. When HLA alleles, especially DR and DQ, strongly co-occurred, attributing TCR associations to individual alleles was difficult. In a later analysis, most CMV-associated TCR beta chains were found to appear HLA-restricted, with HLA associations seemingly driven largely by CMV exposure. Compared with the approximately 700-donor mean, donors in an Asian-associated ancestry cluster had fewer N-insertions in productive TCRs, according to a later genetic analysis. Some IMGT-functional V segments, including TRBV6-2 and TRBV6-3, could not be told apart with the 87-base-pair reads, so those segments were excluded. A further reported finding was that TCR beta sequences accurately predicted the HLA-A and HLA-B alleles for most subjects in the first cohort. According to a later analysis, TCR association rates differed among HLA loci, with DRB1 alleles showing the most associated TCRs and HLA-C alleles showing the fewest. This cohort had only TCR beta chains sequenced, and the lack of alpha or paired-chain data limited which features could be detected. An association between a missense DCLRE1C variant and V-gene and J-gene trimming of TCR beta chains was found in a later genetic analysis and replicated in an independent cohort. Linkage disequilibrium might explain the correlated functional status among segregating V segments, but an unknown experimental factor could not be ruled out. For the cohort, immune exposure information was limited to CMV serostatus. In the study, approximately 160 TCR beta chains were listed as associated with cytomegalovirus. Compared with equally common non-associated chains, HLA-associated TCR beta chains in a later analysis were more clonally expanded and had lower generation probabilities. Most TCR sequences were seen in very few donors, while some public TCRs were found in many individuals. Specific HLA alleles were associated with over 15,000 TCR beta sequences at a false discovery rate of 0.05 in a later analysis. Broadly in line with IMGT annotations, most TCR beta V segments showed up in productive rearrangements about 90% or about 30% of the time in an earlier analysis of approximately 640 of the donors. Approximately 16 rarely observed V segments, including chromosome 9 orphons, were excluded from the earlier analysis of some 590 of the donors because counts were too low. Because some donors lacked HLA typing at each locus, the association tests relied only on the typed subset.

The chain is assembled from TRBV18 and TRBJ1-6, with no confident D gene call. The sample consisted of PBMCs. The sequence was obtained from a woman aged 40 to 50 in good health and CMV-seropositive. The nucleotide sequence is TGTGCCAGCTCAGTAGCGGGTCTGAATAATTCACCCCTCCACTTT. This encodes CASSVAGLNNSPLHF.